A single sample gave rise to the 32 T cell receptor beta chains below, sequenced in a study of T cell responses to AZD1222 COVID-19 vaccine. The assay was immunoSEQ multiplex PCR, and TCRdb's table has in-frame clones only and misses some. The data hold 85,000 to 130,000 clones, with roughly 90% observed a single time. Specimen: peripheral blood, collected on day 0 of AZD1222 vaccination. The receptors were gathered from an adult in good health.

The chain has TRBV5-1 and TRBJ1-1, with D uncertain. The CDR3 has 14 amino acids. V was trimmed by 4 bases and J by 5 bases, leaving 15 bases between them. CDR1 and CDR2 (germline): SGHRS, YFSETQ. For the CDR3, the DNA is TGCGCCAGCAGCCGGCTCGGTAAAGTGACTGAAGCTTTCTTT. Protein sequence: CASSRLGKVTEAFF.

This clone has only one observation. The rearrangement uses TRBV11-2 and TRBJ2-3, with D uncertain. V was cut by 3 bases and J by 2 bases, with 6 bases left in between. Germline CDR1 is SGHAT and CDR2 is FQNNGV. CDR3 size: 13 residues. CDR3 DNA sequence: TGTGCCAGCAGCTTCTACAACACAGATACGCAGTATTTT. Translating gives CASSFYNTDTQYF.

This chain joins TRBV6-1 and TRBJ2-7, with TRBD2 matching over 7 bases. Germline assignment: CDR1 MNHNS and CDR2 SASEGT. This CDR3 has 16 amino acids. V trimming: 4 bases; J trimming: 2 bases; junction bases outside the gene matches: 11. The chain's CDR3 is CASSATPAGEPYEQYF. DNA of the CDR3: TGTGCCAGCAGTGCCACACCCGCGGGGGAACCCTACGAGCAGTACTTC.

The CDR3 DNA sequence: TGTGCCAGCAGCCAGAGAGGGGGCATCACCGGGGAGCTGTTTTTT. Protein sequence: CASSQRGGITGELFF. This chain uses TRBV7-7 with TRBJ2-2; 7 bases match TRBD1. The CDR3 contains 15 residues. CDR1 SSHAT and CDR2 FNYEAQ come from the germline V gene (reference sequence). The V segment lost 5 bases and the J segment 4 bases; nucleotides outside the gene matches: 7.

This rearrangement joins TRBV5-1 to TRBJ1-1, with D hard to call. CDR3 size: 15 residues. Between the trimmed V and J ends, which lost 0 bases and 1 base, there was a span of 10 bases. Germline loops: CDR1 SGHRS, CDR2 YFSETQ. The CDR3 loop reads CASSLEVGTNTEAFF. CDR3 nucleotides: TGCGCCAGCAGCTTGGAGGTGGGAACGAACACTGAAGCTTTCTTT.

The chain couples TRBV7-3 to TRBJ2-2, with D tentatively TRBD1 (6 bases). Trimming removed 5 bases at V and 1 base at J, with 14 bases between. This CDR3 is 16 amino acids long. The germline gives CDR1 SGHTA, CDR2 FQGTGA. The CDR3 bases are TGTGCCAGCAGCCCCACCGGGACACAGAACACCGGGGAGCTGTTTTTT. It is translated as CASSPTGTQNTGELFF.

The chain has TRBV6-5 and TRBJ1-2; weak D call: TRBD1 (5 bases). Per germline, CDR1 MNHEY and CDR2 SVGAGI. V lost 6 bases, J lost 0 bases, and 11 bases lay in between. The CDR3 sequence is 14 residues long. CDR3 sequence reads: CASRRRGTNYGYTF. The CDR3 region has the DNA TGTGCCAGCAGGCGGCGGGGGACTAACTATGGCTACACCTTC.

This clone was observed a few times. This chain links TRBV5-1 with TRBJ2-3; 7 bases align to TRBD2. The CDR3 runs 15 residues. Germline V lookup: CDR1 SGHRS, CDR2 YFSETQ. V trimming: 0 bases; J trimming: 4 bases; junction bases outside the gene matches: 5. The CDR3 loop is CASSLARGGADTQYF. In DNA form, the CDR3 reads TGCGCCAGCAGCTTGGCCCGTGGGGGGGCAGATACGCAGTATTTT.

The chain has TRBV5-1 and TRBJ1-3; 7 positions agree with TRBD1. The CDR3 totals 14 residues. Germline V lookup: CDR1 SGHRS, CDR2 YFSETQ. J was trimmed by 8 bases and V by 4 bases; bases with no gene match: 9. CDR3: CASSVGTVLDTIYF. Written as DNA, the CDR3 is TGCGCCAGCAGCGTCGGGACAGTTTTGGACACCATATATTTT. The full variable domain, with the rest looked up from reference TRBV5-1 and TRBJ1-3, is KAGVTQTPRYLIKTRGQQVTLSCSPISGHRSVSWYQQTPGQGLQFLFEYFSETQRNKGNFPGRFSGRQFSNSRSEMNVSTLELGDSALYLCASSVGTVLDTIYFGEGSWLTVV.

The table lists this clone with a few counts. This sample includes further DNA sequences coding for the same CDR3. V usage is TRBV28 and J usage is TRBJ2-7, with D uncertain. From germline, CDR1 is MDHEN and CDR2 SYDVKM. The CDR3 loop spans 12 amino acids. Trimming cost V 4 bases and J 4 bases, with 8 bases left between them. The CDR3 DNA reads as TGTGCCAGCAGTTGGGTAGGGTACGAGCAGTACTTC. It translates to CASSWVGYEQYF. Together with reference TRBV28 and TRBJ2-7, the CDR3 gives the full variable domain: DVKVTQSSRYLVKRTGEKVFLECVQDMDHENMFWYRQDPGLGLRLIYFSYDVKMKEKGDIPEGYSVSREKKERFSLILESASTNQTSMYLCASSWVGYEQYFGPGTRLTVT.

V is TRBV9 and J is TRBJ2-4; TRBD1 is a possible D gene (6 bases). V dropped 3 bases and J dropped 3 bases, with 16 bases sitting between them. Per the germline V gene, CDR1 is SGDLS and CDR2 is YYNGEE. The CDR3 sequence is 16 residues long. CDR3 in amino acids: CASSATGSWGKNIQYF. DNA for the CDR3: TGTGCCAGCAGCGCCACAGGGTCCTGGGGCAAAAACATTCAGTACTTC.

The chain combines TRBV13 with TRBJ1-2; weak D call: TRBD1 (5 bases). V gave up 3 bases and J gave up 2 bases, with 13 bases separating them. This CDR3 has 15 residues. Germline lookup yields CDR1 PRHDT and CDR2 FYEKMQ (reference sequence). CDR3 sequence reads: CASSFRQWGNYGYTF. DNA of the CDR3: TGTGCCAGCAGCTTCCGGCAATGGGGGAACTATGGCTACACCTTC.

CDR3 amino acids: CASSPMDLTDTQYF. CDR3 nucleotide sequence: TGTGCCAGCTCACCTATGGACCTCACAGATACGCAGTATTTT. The J gene is TRBJ2-3, the V gene TRBV18; no firm D call. The germline V and J ends were trimmed by 3 bases and 2 bases, with 9 bases remaining between them. Germline CDR1 is KGHSH and CDR2 is LQKENI. The CDR3 length is 14 residues.

The CDR3 is CASTATGTINEQYF. The CDR3 coding sequence is TGCGCCAGCACCGCAACCGGGACAATAAACGAGCAGTACTTC. The rearrangement uses TRBV5-1 and TRBJ2-7; D possibly corresponds to TRBD1 (6 bases). Germline loops: CDR1 SGHRS, CDR2 YFSETQ. V was pared by 6 bases and J by 5 bases, with 18 bases between. The CDR3 length is 14 residues. The variable domain in full, with the rest retrieved from reference TRBV5-1 and TRBJ2-7, is KAGVTQTPRYLIKTRGQQVTLSCSPISGHRSVSWYQQTPGQGLQFLFEYFSETQRNKGNFPGRFSGRQFSNSRSEMNVSTLELGDSALYLCASTATGTINEQYFGPGTRLTVT.

In the case of this clone: Other nucleotide sequences from this sample produce the same CDR3. The chain carries TRBV18 and TRBJ1-5; D uncertain. The CDR3 has 15 amino acids. V lost 3 bases, J lost 0 bases, and 9 bases lay in between. From germline, CDR1 is KGHSH and CDR2 LQKENI. CDR3 nucleotides: TGTGCCAGCTCACCCGAGACGGGTAGCAATCAGCCCCAGCATTTT. Translating it yields CASSPETGSNQPQHF. Filled out from reference TRBV18 and TRBJ1-5, the complete variable domain reads NAGVMQNPRHLVRRRGQEARLRCSPMKGHSHVYWYRQLPEEGLKFMVYLQKENIIDESGMPKERFSAEFPKEGPSILRIQQVVRGDSAAYFCASSPETGSNQPQHFGDGTRLSIL.

V and J are TRBV2 and TRBJ1-5; TRBD1 aligns across 7 bases. With V trimmed by 1 base and J by 2 bases, 2 bases remained unmatched. Germline values: CDR1 SNHLY, CDR2 FYNNEI. This CDR3 is 15 amino acids long. CDR3 region: CASSEGGQGNQPQHF. The CDR3 nucleotides read TGTGCCAGCAGTGAAGGCGGACAGGGCAATCAGCCCCAGCATTTT. The variable domain in full, completed from reference TRBV2 and TRBJ1-5, reads EPEVTQTPSHQVTQMGQEVILRCVPISNHLYFYWYRQILGQKVEFLVSFYNNEISEKSEIFDDQFSVERPDGSNFTLKIRSTKLEDSAMYFCASSEGGQGNQPQHFGDGTRLSIL.

Written as DNA, the CDR3 is TGTGCCAGTAGTATAGTGCAGGGCCATAGCAATCAGCCCCAGCATTTT. It encodes CASSIVQGHSNQPQHF. This rearrangement joins TRBV19 to TRBJ1-5; D is perhaps TRBD1 (5 bases). V gave up 1 base and J gave up 0 bases, with 10 bases separating them. Per the germline V gene, CDR1 is LNHDA and CDR2 is SQIVND (reference sequence). The CDR3 spans 16 residues.

This clone was seen a handful of times. V usage is TRBV19 and J usage is TRBJ1-5; D is ambiguous. With 3 bases removed from V and 7 bases from J, the gap between germline ends came to 10 bases. The length of the CDR3 is 13 residues. The germline V gene encodes CDR1 LNHDA and CDR2 SQIVND (reference sequence). CDR3 residues: CASSIDKEQPQHF. The DNA of the CDR3 is TGTGCCAGTAGTATCGACAAGGAACAGCCCCAGCATTTT.

This clone came up a few times. The chain employs TRBV6-5 and TRBJ1-4; maybe TRBD1 (5 bases). Germline assignment: CDR1 MNHEY and CDR2 SVGAGI. CDR3 size: 15 residues. Trimming removed 5 bases from V and 4 bases from J, with 14 bases in between. DNA for the CDR3: TGTGCCAGCAGTCGCAATATCGACAGTAATGAAAAACTGTTTTTT. Translating gives CASSRNIDSNEKLFF.

The chain links TRBV5-6 to TRBJ1-4, with 8 bases aligning to TRBD1. Germline V gene data show CDR1 as SGHDT and CDR2 as YYEEEE. The ends lost 4 bases at V and 7 bases at J; junction bases unmatched: 9. The CDR3 contains 15 residues. The DNA for the CDR3 is TGTGCCAGCAGCCATGGGACAGGAATCGGTGAAAAACTGTTTTTT. Translation gives CASSHGTGIGEKLFF.

CDR3 sequence (DNA): TGTGCCAGCAGTTCACCTGGGAAGGGGCTTGAAAAACTGTTTTTT. Protein sequence: CASSSPGKGLEKLFF. The rearrangement joins TRBV7-9 to TRBJ1-4, with a weak D call TRBD1 (5 bases). The CDR3 has 15 residues. V was shortened by 6 bases and J by 7 bases, with 18 bases between the two germline ends. Germline CDR1 is SEHNR and CDR2 is FQNEAQ (reference sequence).

This clone was recorded only once. The chain has TRBV9 and TRBJ1-2; possible D gene TRBD1, 5 bases. V was pared by 4 bases and J by 1 base, with 17 bases between. The CDR3 has 16 residues. The germline V gene encodes CDR1 SGDLS and CDR2 YYNGEE. Here the CDR3 reads CASSSPRATSNYGYTF. For the CDR3, the DNA is TGTGCCAGCAGCTCCCCCAGGGCCACAAGTAACTATGGCTACACCTTC.

The V gene is TRBV3-1 (or the pseudogene TRBV3-2), the J gene TRBJ2-1, with D maybe TRBD2 (5 bases). The V end was cut by 1 base, the J end by 7 bases, with 14 bases between. Germline values: CDR1 LGHDT, CDR2 YNNKEL (reference sequence). This CDR3 contains 15 residues. CDR3 sequence: CASSQVRERWNEQFF. The DNA for the CDR3 is TGTGCCAGCAGCCAAGTACGGGAACGGTGGAATGAGCAGTTCTTC.

The rearrangement links TRBV7-6 to TRBJ2-5; tentatively, D is TRBD2 (5 bases). V lost 5 bases, J lost 5 bases, and 18 bases lay in between. The CDR3 is made up of 15 amino acids. Germline values: CDR1 SGHVS, CDR2 FNYEAQ. The chain's CDR3 is CASSRTHTQGETQYF. The DNA for the CDR3 is TGTGCCAGCAGCCGGACTCACACCCAAGGGGAGACCCAGTACTTC. Looking up the rest from reference TRBV7-6 and TRBJ2-5 gives the full variable domain: GAGVSQSPRYKVTKRGQDVALRCDPISGHVSLYWYRQALGQGPEFLTYFNYEAQQDKSGLPNDRFSAERPEGSISTLTIQRTEQRDSAMYRCASSRTHTQGETQYFGPGTRLLVL.

The chain couples TRBV3-1 (or the pseudogene TRBV3-2) to TRBJ1-3; 9 nucleotides match TRBD1. Per the germline V gene, CDR1 is LGHDT and CDR2 is YNNKEL (reference sequence). This CDR3 spans 15 amino acids. The junction had 0 bases not matched to a gene; V was cut back by 1 base and J by 2 bases. The CDR3 DNA is TGTGCCAGCAGCCAAGGACAGGGGGCTGGAAACACCATATATTTT. It encodes CASSQGQGAGNTIYF.

The genes are TRBV5-5 and TRBJ1-5; the match to TRBD1 covers 9 bases. With V trimmed by 2 bases and J by 6 bases, 6 bases remained unmatched. From germline, CDR1 is SGHKS and CDR2 YYEKEE (reference sequence). The CDR3 has 15 amino acids. The CDR3 reads CASSFTGGEVQPQHF. The DNA of the CDR3 is TGTGCCAGCAGCTTCACAGGGGGCGAGGTTCAGCCCCAGCATTTT.

The rearrangement joins TRBV29-1 to TRBJ2-5; the D is unclear. CDR3 length equals 10 residues. Trimming removed 4 bases at V and 3 bases at J, with 3 bases between. Germline-derived CDR1 and CDR2 are SQVTM and ANQGSEA. This chain's CDR3 is CSVGEETQYF. The CDR3 coding sequence is TGCAGCGTTGGGGAAGAGACCCAGTACTTC. Drawing the rest from reference TRBV29-1 and TRBJ2-5, the complete variable domain is SAVISQKPSRDICQRGTSLTIQCQVDSQVTMMFWYRQQPGQSLTLIATANQGSEATYESGFVIDKFPISRPNLTFSTLTVSNMSPEDSSIYLCSVGEETQYFGPGTRLLVL.

The rearrangement joins TRBV18 to TRBJ1-3, with D hard to call. The CDR3 totals 16 residues. CDR1 KGHSH and CDR2 LQKENI come from the germline V gene. V was cut by 0 bases and J by 1 base, with 10 bases left in between. The CDR3 DNA reads TGTGCCAGCTCACCACCGTCTCTGGTATCTGGAAACACCATATATTTT. Translating gives CASSPPSLVSGNTIYF.

The table lists this clone with a few counts. The chain carries TRBV13 and TRBJ2-7; possibly TRBD1 for D (7 bases). Between the trimmed V and J ends, which lost 3 bases and 0 bases, there was a span of 18 bases. This CDR3 comprises 17 residues. Germline V gene sequence: CDR1 PRHDT, CDR2 FYEKMQ (reference sequence). The CDR3 DNA is TGTGCCAGCAGCTTTACGCCCCCAGGGGGGAGCTCCTACGAGCAGTACTTC. As protein: CASSFTPPGGSSYEQYF.

The V gene is TRBV12-3 or TRBV12-4, the J gene TRBJ2-5; D remains unclear. Between the trimmed V and J ends, which lost 2 bases and 4 bases, there was a span of 2 bases. The length of the CDR3 is 11 residues. The CDR3 nucleotides are TGTGCCAGCAGTTTATCAGAGACCCAGTACTTC. Its translation is CASSLSETQYF.

Written as DNA, the CDR3 is TGCGCCAGCCGGACTCAGACCTCCTACAATGAGCAGTTCTTC. It yields the protein CASRTQTSYNEQFF. The rearrangement joins TRBV5-1 to TRBJ2-1; D might be TRBD2 (5 bases). CDR3 length: 14 amino acids. Trimming cost V 7 bases and J 0 bases, with 11 bases left between them. Germline CDR1 SGHRS, CDR2 YFSETQ.

A single count supports this clone. The genes are TRBV7-8 and TRBJ1-2; D uncertain. V lost 3 bases and J lost 3, with 2 bases in between. The CDR3 covers 11 residues. Germline CDR1 SGHVS, CDR2 FQNEAQ. CDR3 sequence (DNA): TGTGCCAGCAGCTTGGACTATGGCTACACCTTC. Translated: CASSLDYGYTF.